This T cell receptor beta chain is from a study of blood T cell repertoires in COVID-19. Trimming removed 3 bases from V and 6 bases from J, with 15 bases in between. The CDR3 is 16 residues long. Per the germline V gene, CDR1 is MDHEN and CDR2 is SYDVKM. Repertoires were generated with immunoSEQ multiplex PCR, while TCRdb's copy carries only in-frame clones and drops some. The table lists around 300,000 clones, 75% to 90% of them singletons, with roughly 9.6% in the top ten. Input material: peripheral blood. The V gene is TRBV28, the J gene TRBJ1-6, with D unclear. The receptor's source is a woman between 65 and 79 years old with acute or convalescent COVID-19. The CDR3 sequence: CASSFHTRGANSPLHF. CDR3 in DNA: TGTGCCAGCAGTTTCCACACGAGAGGCGCTAATTCACCCCTCCACTTT.